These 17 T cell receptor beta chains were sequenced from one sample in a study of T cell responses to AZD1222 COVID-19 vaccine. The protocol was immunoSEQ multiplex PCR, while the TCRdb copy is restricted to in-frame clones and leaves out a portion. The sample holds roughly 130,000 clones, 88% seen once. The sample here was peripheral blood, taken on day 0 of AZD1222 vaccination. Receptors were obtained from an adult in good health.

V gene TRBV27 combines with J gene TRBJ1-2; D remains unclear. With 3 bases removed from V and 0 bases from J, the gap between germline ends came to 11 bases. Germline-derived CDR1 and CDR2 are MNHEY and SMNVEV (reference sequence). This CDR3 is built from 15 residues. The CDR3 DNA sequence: TGTGCCAGCAGTTTGAGGCAGCCTTCTAACTATGGCTACACCTTC. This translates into CASSLRQPSNYGYTF.

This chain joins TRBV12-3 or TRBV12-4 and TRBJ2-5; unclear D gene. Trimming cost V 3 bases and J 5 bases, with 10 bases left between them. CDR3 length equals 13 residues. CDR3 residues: CASSFTPPETQYF. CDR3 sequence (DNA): TGTGCCAGCAGTTTCACTCCACCGGAGACCCAGTACTTC.

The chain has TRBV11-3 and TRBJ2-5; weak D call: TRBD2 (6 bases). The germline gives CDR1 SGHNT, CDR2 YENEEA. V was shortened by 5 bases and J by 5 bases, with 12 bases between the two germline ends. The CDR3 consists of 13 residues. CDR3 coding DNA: TGTGCCAGCAGCCCTAGCGAGGTGGAGACCCAGTACTTC. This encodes CASSPSEVETQYF.

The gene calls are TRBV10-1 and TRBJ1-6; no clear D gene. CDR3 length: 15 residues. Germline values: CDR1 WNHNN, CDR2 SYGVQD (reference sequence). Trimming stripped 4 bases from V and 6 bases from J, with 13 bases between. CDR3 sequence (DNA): TGCGCCAGCAGTGTTGGTGACCCCTTTAATTCACCCCTCCACTTT. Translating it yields CASSVGDPFNSPLHF.

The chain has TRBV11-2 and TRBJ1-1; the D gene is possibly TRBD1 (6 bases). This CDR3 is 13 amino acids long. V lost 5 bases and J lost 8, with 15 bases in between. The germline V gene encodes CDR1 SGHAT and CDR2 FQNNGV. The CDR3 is CASSQNIGQEAFF. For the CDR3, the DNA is TGTGCCAGCAGCCAAAATATCGGACAGGAAGCTTTCTTT.

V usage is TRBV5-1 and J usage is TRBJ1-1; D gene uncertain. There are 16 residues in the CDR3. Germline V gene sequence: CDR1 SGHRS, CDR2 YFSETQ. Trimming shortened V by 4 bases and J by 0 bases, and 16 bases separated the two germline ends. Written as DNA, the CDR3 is TGCGCCAGCAGCCCGGGCGGAGGTAGCATGAACACTGAAGCTTTCTTT. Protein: CASSPGGGSMNTEAFF.

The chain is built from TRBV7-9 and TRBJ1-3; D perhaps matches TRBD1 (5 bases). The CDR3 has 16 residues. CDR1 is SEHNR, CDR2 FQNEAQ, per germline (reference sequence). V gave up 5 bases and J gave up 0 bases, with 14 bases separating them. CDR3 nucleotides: TGTGCCAGCAGCCAACGACAGTCCGCCTCTGGAAACACCATATATTTT. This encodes CASSQRQSASGNTIYF.

CDR3 coding DNA: TGTGCCAGCTCACCACCGAACCTGGGGGCTGGAGGTAGGAATGAGCAGTTCTTC. This sequence encodes CASSPPNLGAGGRNEQFF. The chain links TRBV18 to TRBJ2-1; D might be TRBD1 (6 bases). Germline V gene sequence: CDR1 KGHSH, CDR2 LQKENI. The CDR3 has 18 amino acids. Trimming removed 0 bases at V and 7 bases at J, with 22 bases between.

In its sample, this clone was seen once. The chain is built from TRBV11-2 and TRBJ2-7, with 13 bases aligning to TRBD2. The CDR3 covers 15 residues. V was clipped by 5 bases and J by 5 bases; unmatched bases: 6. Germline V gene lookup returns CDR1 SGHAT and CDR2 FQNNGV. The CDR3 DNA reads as TGTGCCAGCAGCCAACGGACTAGCGGGAGCGACGAGCAGTACTTC. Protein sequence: CASSQRTSGSDEQYF.

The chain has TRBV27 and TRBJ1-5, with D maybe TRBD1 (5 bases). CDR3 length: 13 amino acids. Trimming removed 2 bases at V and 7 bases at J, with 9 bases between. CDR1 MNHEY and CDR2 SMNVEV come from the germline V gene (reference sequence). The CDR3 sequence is CASSLERGQPQHF. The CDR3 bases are TGTGCCAGCAGTTTAGAGAGGGGCCAGCCCCAGCATTTT.

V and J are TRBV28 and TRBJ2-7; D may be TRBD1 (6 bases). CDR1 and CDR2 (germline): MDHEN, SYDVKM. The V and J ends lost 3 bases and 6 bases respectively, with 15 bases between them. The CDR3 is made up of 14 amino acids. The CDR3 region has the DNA TGTGCCAGCAGTTTTTTCCAGGGGAGTTCCGAGCAGTACTTC. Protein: CASSFFQGSSEQYF.

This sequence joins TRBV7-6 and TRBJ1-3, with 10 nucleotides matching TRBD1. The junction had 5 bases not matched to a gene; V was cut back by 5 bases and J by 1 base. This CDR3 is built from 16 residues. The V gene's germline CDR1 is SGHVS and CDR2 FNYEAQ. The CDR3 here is CASSRDRGRSGNTIYF. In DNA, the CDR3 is TGTGCCAGCAGCCGCGACAGGGGGCGATCTGGAAACACCATATATTTT. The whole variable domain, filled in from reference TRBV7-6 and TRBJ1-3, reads GAGVSQSPRYKVTKRGQDVALRCDPISGHVSLYWYRQALGQGPEFLTYFNYEAQQDKSGLPNDRFSAERPEGSISTLTIQRTEQRDSAMYRCASSRDRGRSGNTIYFGEGSWLTVV.

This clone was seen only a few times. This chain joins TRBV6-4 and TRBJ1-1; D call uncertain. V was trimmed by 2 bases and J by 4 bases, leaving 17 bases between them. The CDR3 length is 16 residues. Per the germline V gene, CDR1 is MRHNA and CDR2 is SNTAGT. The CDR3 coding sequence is TGTGCCAGCAGTGACGCCACCAGGCAGGTCGGCACTGAAGCTTTCTTT. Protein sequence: CASSDATRQVGTEAFF.

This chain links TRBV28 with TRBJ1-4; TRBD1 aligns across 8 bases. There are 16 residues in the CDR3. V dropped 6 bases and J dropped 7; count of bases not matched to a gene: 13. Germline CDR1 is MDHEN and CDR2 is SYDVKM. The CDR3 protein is CASSPIRQGRAEKLFF. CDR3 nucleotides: TGTGCCAGCAGCCCTATTCGACAGGGGAGGGCTGAAAAACTGTTTTTT.

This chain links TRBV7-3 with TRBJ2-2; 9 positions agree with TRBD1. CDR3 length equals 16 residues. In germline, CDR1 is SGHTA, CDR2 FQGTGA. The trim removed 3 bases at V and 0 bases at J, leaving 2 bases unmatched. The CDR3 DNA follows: TGTGCCAGCAGCTTTACAGGGGGCTCGAACACCGGGGAGCTGTTTTTT. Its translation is CASSFTGGSNTGELFF.

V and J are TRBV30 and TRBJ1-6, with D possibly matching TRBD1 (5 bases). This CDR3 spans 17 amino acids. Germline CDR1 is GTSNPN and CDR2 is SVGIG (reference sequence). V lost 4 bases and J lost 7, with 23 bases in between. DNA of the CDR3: TGTGCCTGGAATGGCCCCCAGGGTAGGGGCTCAAATTCACCCCTCCACTTT. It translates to CAWNGPQGRGSNSPLHF.

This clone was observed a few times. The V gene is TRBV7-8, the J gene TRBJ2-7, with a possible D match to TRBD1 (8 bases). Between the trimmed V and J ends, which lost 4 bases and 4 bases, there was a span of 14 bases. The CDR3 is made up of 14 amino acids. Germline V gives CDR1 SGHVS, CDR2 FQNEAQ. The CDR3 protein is CASSWTGREYEQYF. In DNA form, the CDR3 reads TGTGCCAGCAGCTGGACAGGGAGGGAATACGAGCAGTACTTC.